A single sample is the source of the 19 T cell receptor beta chains below, sequenced in a study of blood T cell repertoires in COVID-19. Libraries were prepared by immunoSEQ multiplex PCR; TCRdb keeps only in-frame clonotypes and omits some of them. Of about 300,000 clones listed, roughly 80% were seen once; the top ten hold roughly 1.5%. Sequencing was done on a sample of peripheral blood. All receptors come from a human donor with COVID-19, enrolled during active disease. The donor label of this sample is uncertain.

The V gene is TRBV15, the J gene TRBJ2-7, with a tentative D call TRBD2 (6 bases). V was cut by 0 bases and J by 6 bases, with 9 bases left in between. Germline assignment: CDR1 LNHNV and CDR2 YYDKDF (reference sequence). This CDR3 comprises 13 residues. CDR3 nucleotides: TGTGCCACCAGCAGAGATCAGGGAGGCGAGCAGTACTTC. This gives the protein CATSRDQGGEQYF.

This chain links TRBV27 with TRBJ2-7, with 8 bases lining up with TRBD1. After removal of 5 bases from V and 7 bases from J, the junction contained 13 bases not matched to a gene. Germline V CDR1 and CDR2: MNHEY, SMNVEV (reference sequence). CDR3 length equals 15 residues. CDR3 sequence reads: CASSAGQGTSGEQYF. DNA for the CDR3: TGTGCCAGCAGTGCAGGACAGGGAACTTCGGGGGAGCAGTACTTC.

This sequence joins TRBV6-4 and TRBJ1-5; D may be TRBD1 (6 bases). The CDR3 has 18 amino acids. From germline, CDR1 is MRHNA and CDR2 SNTAGT. The ends were cut back, 6 bases at V and 0 bases at J, with 21 bases in the middle. This CDR3 is CASRSPGHHSYSNQPQHF. CDR3 nucleotide sequence: TGTGCCAGCAGGTCTCCGGGACACCATTCATATAGCAATCAGCCCCAGCATTTT.

The chain links TRBV27 to TRBJ2-3, with TRBD2 identical over 8 bases. The CDR3 runs 17 residues. The junction had 9 bases not matched to a gene; V was cut back by 0 bases and J by 4 bases. The germline gives CDR1 MNHEY, CDR2 SMNVEV (reference sequence). CDR3 sequence (DNA): TGTGCCAGCAGTTTATCGGGGGGAGCGGGAGCGGCAGATACGCAGTATTTT. Protein sequence: CASSLSGGAGAADTQYF.

The V gene is TRBV30, the J gene TRBJ2-7; 7 bases line up with TRBD2. The ends lost 3 bases at V and 4 bases at J; junction bases unmatched: 6. CDR1 is GTSNPN, CDR2 SVGIG, per germline (reference sequence). The CDR3 has 13 residues. CDR3 residues: CAWRGGRWYEQYF. The CDR3 nucleotides are TGTGCCTGGAGGGGGGGGAGGTGGTACGAGCAGTACTTC.

The rearrangement joins TRBV21-1 to TRBJ2-7; TRBD2, the table's D call, was not compared with the DNA. TRBV21-1 is labeled a pseudogene. The CDR3 runs 18 residues. For the CDR3, the DNA is TGTGCCAGCAGCTCTGGGTGGACTAGCGGGAACTCTAGCGACGAGCAGTACTTC. This gives the protein CASSSGWTSGNSSDEQYF.

The gene calls are TRBV6-2 or TRBV6-3 and TRBJ2-3; D gene ambiguous. With 3 bases removed from V and 6 bases from J, the gap between germline ends came to 16 bases. The CDR3 covers 15 residues. CDR1 MNHEY and CDR2 SVGEGT come from the germline V gene. The CDR3 loop is CASSYLEARSDTQYF. The CDR3 DNA sequence: TGTGCCAGCAGTTATCTAGAGGCACGCTCCGATACGCAGTATTTT.

The genes are TRBV5-1 and TRBJ1-1; 7 bases are shared with TRBD1. The trim removed 3 bases at V and 6 bases at J, leaving 8 bases unmatched. The CDR3 runs to 14 residues. CDR1 is SGHRS, CDR2 YFSETQ, per germline. Here the CDR3 reads CASSSGGTRAEAFF. In DNA, the CDR3 is TGCGCCAGCAGCTCAGGGGGGACACGCGCTGAAGCTTTCTTT. Together with reference TRBV5-1 and TRBJ1-1, the CDR3 gives the full variable domain: KAGVTQTPRYLIKTRGQQVTLSCSPISGHRSVSWYQQTPGQGLQFLFEYFSETQRNKGNFPGRFSGRQFSNSRSEMNVSTLELGDSALYLCASSSGGTRAEAFFGQGTRLTVV.

The V gene is TRBV27, the J gene TRBJ1-2; tentative D call: TRBD1 (5 bases). The CDR3 has 13 residues. CDR1 is MNHEY and CDR2 is SMNVEV in the germline V gene (reference sequence). Trimming cost V 4 bases and J 6 bases, with 12 bases left between them. The DNA of the CDR3 is TGTGCCAGCAGTTATTCAGGGAGGGATGGCTACACCTTC. Its translation: CASSYSGRDGYTF.

The chain joins TRBV6-5 to TRBJ2-7; D possibly corresponds to TRBD2 (7 bases). With 6 bases removed from V and 3 bases from J, the gap between germline ends came to 12 bases. Germline V gene sequence: CDR1 MNHEY, CDR2 SVGAGI. The CDR3 is made up of 13 amino acids. The DNA for the CDR3 is TGTGCCAGCAGGGAGGGAGGGGGCTACGAGCAGTACTTC. Translated, it gives CASREGGGYEQYF.

This chain connects TRBV11-1 to TRBJ2-1, with D possibly being TRBD1 (5 bases). Germline V gene lookup returns CDR1 SGHAT and CDR2 FQDESV (reference sequence). The germline V and J ends were trimmed by 5 bases and 4 bases, with 15 bases remaining between them. The CDR3 consists of 15 residues. Here the CDR3 DNA reads TGTGCCAGCAGCCCGACGAGGACAATTTACAATGAGCAGTTCTTC. It specifies CASSPTRTIYNEQFF.

This clone showed up just once. The chain uses TRBV2 and TRBJ2-2; 7 bases are a match to TRBD1. The CDR3 has 15 amino acids. The V and J ends lost 2 bases and 5 bases, in that order; junction bases with no gene match: 5. CDR1 SNHLY and CDR2 FYNNEI come from the germline V gene. For the CDR3, the DNA is TGTGCCAGCAGTGAACAGGGGGTGTATACCGGGGAGCTGTTTTTT. Translation gives CASSEQGVYTGELFF. The full variable domain, with the rest looked up from reference TRBV2 and TRBJ2-2, is EPEVTQTPSHQVTQMGQEVILRCVPISNHLYFYWYRQILGQKVEFLVSFYNNEISEKSEIFDDQFSVERPDGSNFTLKIRSTKLEDSAMYFCASSEQGVYTGELFFGEGSRLTVL.

The chain couples TRBV7-3 to TRBJ2-5, with TRBD2 identical over 8 bases. The V gene's germline CDR1 is SGHTA and CDR2 FQGTGA. The CDR3 length is 15 residues. V dropped 5 bases and J dropped 7; count of bases not matched to a gene: 12. CDR3: CASSLTGGHLVTQYF. In nucleotides, the CDR3 is TGTGCCAGCAGCCTCACGGGAGGGCATTTAGTGACCCAGTACTTC.

This clone was observed at least ten times. This chain uses TRBV6-2 or TRBV6-3 with TRBJ1-1; no clear D. V gave up 1 base and J gave up 0 bases, with 15 bases separating them. This CDR3 has 17 residues. Germline CDR1 and CDR2: MNHEY and SVGEGT. The chain's CDR3 is CASSYFPRRLLNTEAFF. The CDR3 nucleotides are TGTGCCAGCAGTTACTTCCCCAGGAGACTACTGAACACTGAAGCTTTCTTT.

The chain is built from TRBV7-2 and TRBJ1-1, with D hard to call. Trimming stripped 2 bases from V and 3 bases from J, with 19 bases between. Per the germline V gene, CDR1 is SGHTA and CDR2 is FQGNSA. The CDR3 sequence is 17 residues long. CDR3 DNA: TGTGCCAGCAGCTTATATACTCCGGGGATAATGTACACTGAAGCTTTCTTT. It codes for CASSLYTPGIMYTEAFF.

The chain is built from TRBV3-1 (or the pseudogene TRBV3-2) and TRBJ1-3, with 8 bases matching TRBD1. The J segment lost 1 base and the V segment lost 3 bases, leaving 11 bases of the junction unmatched. Per the germline V gene, CDR1 is LGHDT and CDR2 is YNNKEL (reference sequence). CDR3 length: 18 residues. The CDR3 sequence is CASSQVQWQGASGNTIYF. The DNA of the CDR3 is TGTGCCAGCAGCCAGGTTCAGTGGCAGGGGGCGTCTGGAAACACCATATATTTT.

This clone was seen a few times. The V call is TRBV12-3 or TRBV12-4, the J call TRBJ1-1, with TRBD1 identical over 9 bases. The V segment lost 6 bases and the J segment 3 bases; nucleotides outside the gene matches: 2. CDR3 size: 13 residues. In nucleotides, the CDR3 is TGTGCCAGCAGGGGGGACAGGGACACTGAAGCTTTCTTT. Amino acids: CASRGDRDTEAFF.

This chain links TRBV28 with TRBJ1-4; TRBD1 is a possible D gene (5 bases). The CDR3 covers 12 residues. Trimming cost V 4 bases and J 7 bases, with 7 bases left between them. Germline values: CDR1 MDHEN, CDR2 SYDVKM. In nucleotides, the CDR3 is TGTGCCAGCAGTTCTGACAGTGAAAAACTGTTTTTT. The encoded protein is CASSSDSEKLFF.

This chain uses TRBV18 with TRBJ1-1, with TRBD1 matching over 9 bases. J lost 1 base, V lost 2 bases, and 8 bases had no gene match. CDR1 and CDR2 (germline): KGHSH, LQKENI. This CDR3 is 17 amino acids long. The CDR3 sequence is CASSPSGQGAPNTEAFF. Here the CDR3 DNA reads TGTGCCAGCTCACCATCGGGACAGGGAGCACCGAACACTGAAGCTTTCTTT. Together with reference TRBV18 and TRBJ1-1, the CDR3 gives the full variable domain: NAGVMQNPRHLVRRRGQEARLRCSPMKGHSHVYWYRQLPEEGLKFMVYLQKENIIDESGMPKERFSAEFPKEGPSILRIQQVVRGDSAAYFCASSPSGQGAPNTEAFFGQGTRLTVV.